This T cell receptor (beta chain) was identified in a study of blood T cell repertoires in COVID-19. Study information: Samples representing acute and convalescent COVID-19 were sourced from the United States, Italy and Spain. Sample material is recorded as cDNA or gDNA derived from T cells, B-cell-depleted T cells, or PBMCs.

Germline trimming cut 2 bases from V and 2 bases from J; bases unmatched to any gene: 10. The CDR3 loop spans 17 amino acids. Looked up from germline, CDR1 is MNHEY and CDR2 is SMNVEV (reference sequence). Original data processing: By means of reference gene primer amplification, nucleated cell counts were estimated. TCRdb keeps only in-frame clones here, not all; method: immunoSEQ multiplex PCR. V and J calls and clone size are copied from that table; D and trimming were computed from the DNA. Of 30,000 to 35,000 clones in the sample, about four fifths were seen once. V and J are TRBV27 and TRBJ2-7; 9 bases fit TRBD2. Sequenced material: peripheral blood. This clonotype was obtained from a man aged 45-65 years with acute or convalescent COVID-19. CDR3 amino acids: CASSLAGGLAVAYEQYF. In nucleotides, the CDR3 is TGTGCCAGCAGTTTAGCGGGGGGGCTAGCGGTCGCCTACGAGCAGTACTTC.